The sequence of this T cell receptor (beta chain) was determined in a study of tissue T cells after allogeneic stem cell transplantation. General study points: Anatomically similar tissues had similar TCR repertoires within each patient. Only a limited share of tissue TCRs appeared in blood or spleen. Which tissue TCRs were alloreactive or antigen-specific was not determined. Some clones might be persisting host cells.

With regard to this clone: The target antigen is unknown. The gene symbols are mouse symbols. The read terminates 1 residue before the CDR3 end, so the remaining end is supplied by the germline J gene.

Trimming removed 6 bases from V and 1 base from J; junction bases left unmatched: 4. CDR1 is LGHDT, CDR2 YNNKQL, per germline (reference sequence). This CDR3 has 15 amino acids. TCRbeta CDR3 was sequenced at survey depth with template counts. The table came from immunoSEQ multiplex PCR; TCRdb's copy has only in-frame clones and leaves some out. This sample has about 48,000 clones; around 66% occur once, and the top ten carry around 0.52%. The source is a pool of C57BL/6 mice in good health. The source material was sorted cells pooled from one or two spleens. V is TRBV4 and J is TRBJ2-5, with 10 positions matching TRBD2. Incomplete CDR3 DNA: TGTGCCAGCAGACCCGACTGGGGGGACCAAGACACCCAGTAC. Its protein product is CASRPDWGDQDTQY. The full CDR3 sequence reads CASRPDWGDQDTQYF.